The clone carrying this TCR beta chain was found a few times. What it binds is not known. The same CDR3 arises from other DNA sequences in this sample as well. This sample is part of a study of shared clonotypes between healthy human individuals. Study outcomes and limitations: It was only blood that was sampled, and tissue repertoires likely differ.

Naive CD45RA+ and memory CD45RA-negative subsets were split from CD4+ cells. Source study methods: ImmunoSEQ supplied junction-only sequences lacking quality scores, so filtering was different. Sequencing was performed with immunoSEQ multiplex PCR; in TCRdb, only in-frame clones are kept and a portion is missing. V and J calls and clone size follow that table, whereas D and trimming were derived from the DNA. The sample yields 900,000 to 1,200,000 clones, approximately 80% seen once. Germline V gives CDR1 SGHRS, CDR2 YFSETQ. The V end lost 2 bases, the J end lost 3 bases, and 9 bases lay between the germline ends. The CDR3 covers 14 residues.

This clonotype was obtained from a young man in good health. Some clones in this sample may be carry-over from other donors' samples. The V and J genes are TRBV5-1 and TRBJ1-3, with a possible D match to TRBD1 (6 bases). The material sequenced was memory CD4+ T cells from PBMCs. Subset given: CD45RA-negative fraction. CDR3 sequence: CASSLPDSGNTIYF. The CDR3 bases are TGCGCCAGCAGCTTACCGGACAGTGGAAACACCATATATTTT.